These T cell receptor beta chains were read from a single sample in a study of human T cells and chemical hapten exposure. In TCRdb, the RACE reads were re-called with MiXCR into one record per CDR3 protein. The data contain 250,000 to 300,000 distinct CDR3 sequences, just under 8% of them singletons. Sequencing was performed on whole blood, taken in connection with sensitization to the hapten diphenylcyclopropenone (DPC). The receptors come from a man between 18 and 29 years old with alopecia areata. Some clones in this sample may be carry-over from other donors' samples. Both conserved end residues are part of each CDR3. A D gene is named only where the DNA matches it firmly. Only some rows state a clone size, as once, few, many or a class for expanded clones.

J gene | clone size | V gene | D gene | CDR3 DNA | CDR3 protein
TRBJ2-5 | - | TRBV2 | TRBD2 | TGTGCCAGCAGTCCGGGACTAGCGGGGGGGCCGAAACAAGAGACCCAGTACTTC | CASSPGLAGGPKQETQYF
TRBJ2-3 | - | TRBV4-3 | - | TGCGCCAGCAGCCAAGATGAGGCTCGGGGGACAGATACGCAGTATTTT | CASSQDEARGTDTQYF
TRBJ2-1 | few | TRBV6-6 | TRBD1 | TGTGCCAGCAGTTACCCTAGTCCTCCGGGACAGCCATTCTTC | CASSYPSPPGQPFF
TRBJ2-2 | many | TRBV20-1 | TRBD2 | TGCAGTGCTAGAGATTGGACTAGCGGGGACACCGGGGAGCTGTTTTTT | CSARDWTSGDTGELFF
TRBJ1-2 | many | TRBV6-2/TRBV6-3 | - | TGTGCCAGCAATCCAGAGATTAACTATGGCTACACCTTC | CASNPEINYGYTF
TRBJ1-3 | - | TRBV28 | - | TGTGCCAGCAGCAGTTGGAGCTCTGGAAACACCATATATTTT | CASSSWSSGNTIYF
TRBJ1-3 | many | TRBV28 | - | TGTGCCAGCAGTTTAACCTCTGGAAACACCATATATTTT | CASSLTSGNTIYF
TRBJ1-1 | many | TRBV20-1 | - | TGCAGTGCTAGACAGGTAGGGGCTTTCTTT | CSARQVGAFF
TRBJ1-1 | many | TRBV27 | - | TGTGCCAGCAGTTTAGTCATGGCGGGGAACACTGAAGCTTTCTTT | CASSLVMAGNTEAFF
TRBJ1-2 | - | TRBV14 | TRBD1 | TGTGCCAGCAGCTTGACTACAGGGGATTACGGCTACACCTTC | CASSLTTGDYGYTF
TRBJ2-1 | few | TRBV6-2/TRBV6-3 | - | TGTGCCAGCAGCTCAACAGCCGACAATGAGCAGTTCTTC | CASSSTADNEQFF
TRBJ1-1 | few | TRBV20-1 | - | TGCAGTGCTAACGAGAACACTGAAGCTTTCTTT | CSANENTEAFF
TRBJ2-1 | many | TRBV27 | TRBD2 | TGTGCCAGCTTGACTAGCGGGGGGTTCAGCTCCTACAATGAGCAGTTCTTC | CASLTSGGFSSYNEQFF
TRBJ1-1 | - | TRBV20-1 | - | TGCAGTGGACACGCACAACAGGCTGACATGAACACTGAAGCTTTCTTT | CSGHAQQADMNTEAFF
TRBJ1-2 | few | TRBV2 | TRBD1 | TGTGCCAGCAGGACACAGGGGATCGACTATGGCTACACCTTC | CASRTQGIDYGYTF
TRBJ1-5 | few | TRBV24-1 | - | TGTGCCACCAGTGATTTATATAAGGACCAGCCCCAGCATTTT | CATSDLYKDQPQHF
TRBJ2-3 | - | TRBV4-3 | - | TGCGCCAGCAGCCAAGATACTCTCACAGATACGCAGTATTTT | CASSQDTLTDTQYF
TRBJ2-7 | few | TRBV29-1 | TRBD1 | TGCAGCGTTGTTGGAGGGGGACAGGGCTACGAGCAGTACTTC | CSVVGGGQGYEQYF
TRBJ2-1 | many | TRBV7-2 | TRBD1 | TGTGCCAGCAGCTTAGCCGGGACAGGGTCTAACAATGAGCAGTTCTTC | CASSLAGTGSNNEQFF
TRBJ2-6 | few | TRBV5-5 | - | TGTGCCAGCAGCCCCATCTGGCCTGGGGCCAACGTCCTGACTTTC | CASSPIWPGANVLTF
TRBJ2-7 | many | TRBV10-2 | - | TGCGCCAGCAGTGAGTGGCAGGTGCCCTACGAGCAGTACTTC | CASSEWQVPYEQYF
TRBJ1-2 | many | TRBV4-3 | TRBD1 | TGCGCCAGCAGCCAGGGGGGACAGGTCGGCTACACCTTC | CASSQGGQVGYTF
TRBJ2-1 | few | TRBV20-1 | - | TGCAGTGCTCGCCGGGACTACCAGGGGGATGAGCAGTTCTTC | CSARRDYQGDEQFF
TRBJ2-2 | - | TRBV4-1 | - | TGCGCCAGCAGCCAAGTAGGCAGCACCGGGGAGCTGTTTTTT | CASSQVGSTGELFF
TRBJ2-2 | many | TRBV5-1 | - | TGCGCCAGCAGCTTGGATAGTCGGGAGCTGTTTTTT | CASSLDSRELFF